The 20 T cell receptor beta chains presented below share a single source sample, sequenced in a study of blood T cells in healthy people across ages. Alongside a J-beta primer mix, a sample-barcoded 5' primer served in a second PCR lasting roughly 7 to 11 cycles. TCRdb re-analysed the 5' RACE reads in MiXCR, keeping a single row per CDR3 protein. The table has roughly 800,000 distinct CDR3 sequences, around 25% seen once. The sample was also linked to a second study, of T cells of mothers and their children.

What was sequenced was blood. The receptors shown here come from a boy aged 10-17 years in good health.

The chain joins TRBV6-2 or TRBV6-3 to TRBJ2-5; D gene unclear. Germline CDR1 MNHEY, CDR2 SVGEGT. CDR3 length: 13 residues. Trimming stripped 2 bases from V and 3 bases from J, with 7 bases between. CDR3 residues: CASSYPLKETQYF. The DNA of the CDR3 is TGTGCCAGCAGTTACCCCCTGAAAGAGACCCAGTACTTC.

This clonotype has only a few counts. One end of the junction fails to match germline, which may point to a read error. The chain recombines TRBV7-8 with TRBJ2-2; D is possibly TRBD2 (6 bases). This CDR3 comprises 14 residues. The germline V gene encodes CDR1 SGHVS and CDR2 FQNEAQ. CDR3 bases: TGTGCCAGCAACTTACTCGGGGGCACCGGGGAGCTGTTTTTT. Translating it yields CASNLLGGTGELFF.

This clonotype was detected only a few times. This chain uses TRBV20-1 with TRBJ2-3, with 10 bases lining up with TRBD2. The germline V gene has CDR1 DFQATT and CDR2 SNEGSKA (reference sequence). This CDR3 is built from 15 residues. J was trimmed by 5 bases and V by 5 bases; bases with no gene match: 10. CDR3 sequence: CSAYGLAARQDTQYF. CDR3 nucleotides: TGCAGTGCTTACGGACTAGCGGCCCGTCAAGATACGCAGTATTTT.

The chain recombines TRBV28 with TRBJ2-3; D is possibly TRBD1 or TRBD2 (5 bases each). The CDR3 length is 14 residues. Between the trimmed V and J ends, which lost 5 bases and 0 bases, there was a span of 9 bases. Germline lookup yields CDR1 MDHEN and CDR2 SYDVKM. The CDR3, as DNA: TGTGCCAGCAGTCATGGGGGAAGCACAGATACGCAGTATTTT. Its translation: CASSHGGSTDTQYF.

With regard to this clonotype: This CDR3 fails to terminate in the conserved phenylalanine or tryptophan, so it likely reflects a read error. Because the CDR3's place on the DNA is in doubt, the DNA is left out and the CDR3 is given as listed by TCRdb. This chain connects TRBV12-3 or TRBV12-4 to TRBJ2-3. The CDR3 length is 12 residues, termini included. The CDR3 loop is CASTVGRDTQYS.

The rearrangement links TRBV20-1 to TRBJ2-7; perhaps TRBD1 as D (6 bases). Trimming removed 0 bases at V and 3 bases at J, with 12 bases between. The germline gives CDR1 DFQATT, CDR2 SNEGSKA (reference sequence). The CDR3 consists of 14 residues. The CDR3 DNA follows: TGCAGTGCTAGAGATCGGACAGTACTCTACGAGCAGTACTTC. Translated: CSARDRTVLYEQYF.

This clonotype was recorded a few times. V gene TRBV4-1 combines with J gene TRBJ2-5; possibly TRBD1 or TRBD2 for D (5 bases each). The V end was cut by 3 bases, the J end by 4 bases, with 12 bases between. Germline CDR1 reads MGHRA; CDR2 reads YSYEKL. CDR3 size: 14 residues. The CDR3 region is CASSHGARGETQYF. CDR3 nucleotide sequence: TGCGCCAGCAGCCATGGGGCACGGGGAGAGACCCAGTACTTC.

This clonotype was observed a few times. Here the CDR3 reads CSAISVFRTGGGYEQYF. CDR3 DNA sequence: TGCAGTGCTATTTCCGTTTTCCGGACAGGGGGCGGATACGAGCAGTACTTC. The chain joins TRBV20-1 to TRBJ2-7; 11 positions agree with TRBD1. V was clipped by 4 bases and J by 4 bases; unmatched bases: 15. This CDR3 is 17 amino acids long. CDR1 and CDR2 from the germline V gene are DFQATT and SNEGSKA (reference sequence).

This clonotype has just a few counts. This chain connects TRBV15 to TRBJ2-3; 7 positions match TRBD2. CDR3 length: 14 residues. Germline-derived CDR1 and CDR2 are LNHNV and YYDKDF (reference sequence). Unmatched junction bases numbered 7, after V lost 4 bases and J lost 6 bases. The CDR3 loop reads CATSNRDYSDTQYF. Written as DNA, the CDR3 is TGTGCCACCAGCAACCGGGACTACTCGGATACGCAGTATTTT.

This clonotype was detected a few times. This sequence joins TRBV7-9 and TRBJ1-2; 8 nucleotides agree with TRBD1. This CDR3 is 15 amino acids long. The V gene's germline CDR1 is SEHNR and CDR2 FQNEAQ (reference sequence). With V trimmed by 5 bases and J by 3 bases, 8 bases remained unmatched. In DNA form, the CDR3 reads TGTGCCAGCAGCCCTGAGGGACAGGAATACTATGGCTACACCTTC. It yields the protein CASSPEGQEYYGYTF.

This clonotype was seen a handful of times. The chain couples TRBV20-1 to TRBJ1-6; TRBD1 matches 9 bases. J was trimmed by 6 bases and V by 0 bases; bases with no gene match: 9. The CDR3 has 17 amino acids. Germline CDR1 DFQATT, CDR2 SNEGSKA (reference sequence). CDR3 in amino acids: CSARDLQGAGSNSPLHF. CDR3 nucleotide sequence: TGCAGTGCTAGAGACCTACAGGGGGCAGGGAGTAATTCACCCCTCCACTTT.

The table lists this clonotype with a few counts. This chain uses TRBV5-1 with TRBJ2-6; D gene ambiguous. Between the trimmed V and J ends, which lost 1 base and 4 bases, there was a span of 12 bases. The CDR3 has 16 amino acids. Germline V gives CDR1 SGHRS, CDR2 YFSETQ. The CDR3 DNA follows: TGCGCCAGCAGCTTGCGTCCAGGAGCCGGGGCCAACGTCCTGACTTTC. This sequence encodes CASSLRPGAGANVLTF.

This clonotype was counted only a few times. This rearrangement joins TRBV29-1 to TRBJ2-4; D not resolved. V lost 2 bases to trimming and J lost 4 bases, with 3 bases between them. The CDR3 sequence is 11 residues long. Looked up from germline, CDR1 is SQVTM and CDR2 is ANQGSEA. CDR3 protein: CSVELKNIQYF. CDR3 nucleotides: TGCAGCGTTGAACTGAAAAACATTCAGTACTTC.

This sequence joins TRBV20-1 and TRBJ2-5; 10 positions agree with TRBD1. The DNA end is a closer match to TRBJ2-7, so the J assignment may be wrong. Germline V lookup: CDR1 DFQATT, CDR2 SNEGSKA (reference sequence). The CDR3 covers 16 residues. The DNA of the CDR3 is TGCAGTGCTAGAGATTTTTTGGGACAGGGGCTCTACGAGCAGTACTTC. Encoded protein: CSARDFLGQGLYEQYF.

V is TRBV4-3 and J is TRBJ2-5; TRBD1 matches at 8 bases. The DNA end lines up better with TRBJ2-7; the J call may be wrong. This CDR3 region has 15 residues. The germline V gene encodes CDR1 LGHNA and CDR2 YSLEER. For the CDR3, the DNA is TGCGCCAGCAGCCAGAGGGACAGGCCCTCCTACGAGCAGTACTTC. This sequence encodes CASSQRDRPSYEQYF.

This clonotype was counted a few times. The chain links TRBV12-3 or TRBV12-4 to TRBJ2-2; D not certain. V lost 6 bases and J 4 bases, leaving 15 bases between the germline ends. The CDR3 sequence is 15 residues long. The CDR3 protein is CASSPLPSPTGELFF. The CDR3 bases are TGTGCCAGCAGCCCACTCCCTAGTCCCACCGGGGAGCTGTTTTTT.

The chain is built from TRBV20-1 and TRBJ2-5, with TRBD2 matching over 9 bases. Germline CDR1 reads DFQATT; CDR2 reads SNEGSKA (reference sequence). The CDR3 length is 14 residues. V trimming: 1 base; J trimming: 5 bases; junction bases outside the gene matches: 5. This chain's CDR3 is CSARVASGDETQYF. CDR3 DNA sequence: TGCAGTGCTAGAGTCGCTAGCGGGGACGAGACCCAGTACTTC.

The V call is TRBV5-6, the J call TRBJ1-5; D remains ambiguous. Trimming cost V 4 bases and J 7 bases, with 12 bases left between them. The CDR3 loop spans 13 amino acids. CDR1 SGHDT and CDR2 YYEEEE come from the germline V gene. CDR3 sequence reads: CASSARPGQPQHF. The CDR3, as DNA: TGTGCCAGCAGCGCTAGACCTGGGCAGCCCCAGCATTTT.

In this sample, this clonotype turned up a few times. This chain links TRBV25-1 with TRBJ2-5, with D hard to call. The J call may be incorrect, as the DNA end agrees better with TRBJ2-1. The CDR3 runs 13 residues. Per the germline V gene, CDR1 is MGHDK and CDR2 is SYGVNS. DNA of the CDR3: TGTGCCAGCAGTGAAGCAAGTTACAATGAGCAGTTCTTC. Amino acid sequence: CASSEASYNEQFF.

This clonotype turned up a few times. The CDR3 protein is CASKRGRNTEAFF. The CDR3 DNA sequence: TGTGCCAGCAAACGGGGCCGGAACACTGAAGCTTTCTTT. V gene TRBV28 combines with J gene TRBJ1-1, with D possibly being TRBD1 (5 bases). The V and J ends lost 7 bases and 1 base respectively, with 10 bases between them. CDR3 length equals 13 residues. Germline-derived CDR1 and CDR2 are MDHEN and SYDVKM.